This T cell receptor beta chain originates from a study of blood T cell repertoires in COVID-19. Original handling: By means of reference gene primer amplification, nucleated cell counts were estimated. Data came from immunoSEQ multiplex PCR; TCRdb stores just in-frame clones and leaves some out. Clonal size and the V and J genes are those of that table, whereas D and trimming came from the DNA. Of around 230,000 clones listed, about 85% are singletons. CDR3 length: 15 residues. Germline CDR1 is MDHEN and CDR2 is SYDVKM. With 2 bases removed from V and 1 base from J, the gap between germline ends came to 11 bases.

The sample was peripheral blood. This receptor was identified in a man aged 55-75 years who had recovered from COVID-19. The rearrangement uses TRBV28 and TRBJ1-1; the D is unclear. The CDR3 DNA is TGTGCCAGCAGTTTAGGAGGCACGCGGAACACTGAAGCTTTCTTT. Amino acid sequence: CASSLGGTRNTEAFF.